A selection of T cell receptor beta chains follows, all from one sample in a study of blood T cell repertoires in COVID-19. Data came from immunoSEQ multiplex PCR; TCRdb stores just in-frame clones and leaves some out. The data contain roughly 260,000 clones, about nine tenths of them singletons. The sequenced sample was PBMCs or T cells enriched from blood (not recorded which). All receptors come from a woman aged 25 to 39 with acute COVID-19. The CDR3 runs from the conserved cysteine through the conserved F or W. The listing skips clone size in some rows; elsewhere it reads once, few, many or a size class.

>.|TRBV7-9
CASSTTTAAYNEQFF
>.|TRBV2
CASGGTGVTKTQYF
>.|TRBV4-2
CASQPGNSGANVLTF
>.|TRBV9
CASSFTGVTDTQYF
>once|TRBV19
CASRSKEVTDTQYF
>.|TRBV18
CASSPPVRAETQYF
>.|TRBV19
CASTTQEPAPNYGYTF
>.|TRBV18
CASSPPASGNNEQFF
>once|TRBV6-5
CASSYSLRGLETQYF
>.|TRBV5-4
CASSSGGRTGELFF
>.|TRBV5-4
CASSPQGSRDYGYTF
>.|TRBV28
CASKSRTGRAAYEQYF
>.|TRBV19
CASTAAPRGGLNYGYTF
>.|TRBV30
CAWRERGGRWEQYF
>few|TRBV30
CAWSRGDHYEQYF
>.|TRBV4-1
CASSQRDRGLDYTF
>.|TRBV3-1/TRBV3-2
CASSLRQLGYTF
>.|TRBV12-3/TRBV12-4
CASSLGGPYGYTF
>.|TRBV25-1
CASGGSGELFF
>.|TRBV28
CASSSWEGWSTEAFF
>.|TRBV25-1
CASSESHRANYGYTF
>.|TRBV5-1
CASSLNRGRDGDTQYF
>few|TRBV28
CASSFYQGKQPQHF
>.|TRBV3-1/TRBV3-2
CASTLLSRGRRTGELFF
>.|TRBV19
CASSNFGTGNEKLFF
>.|TRBV6-5
CASSSVTGRTYNEQFF
>.|TRBV28
CASSPSSYEQYF
>.|TRBV20-1
CSARSGIEAFF
>.|TRBV27
CASRRTGFNSPLHF
>once|TRBV19
CATLLTQAESNQPQHF
>.|TRBV7-3
CASSLSPTSGPYNEQFF
>few|TRBV27
CASSLTGFPGNTIYF
>.|TRBV13
CASSSRGSDTQYF
>.|TRBV28
CASSLTTSSGNTIYF
>.|TRBV28
CASSSGGFHPDTQYF
>few|TRBV5-6
CASSQTQDYGYTF
>once|TRBV27
CASSETGGNNSPLHF
>.|TRBV5-1
CASRNAGTPDGYTF
>few|TRBV29-1
CSVGQGFEAFF
>.|TRBV7-2
CASSLGTERNTIYF
>.|TRBV27
CASSLAGGYNEQFF
>.|TRBV27
CASSLEGGADTQYF
>few|TRBV10-3
CAISERTGEVPYGYTF
>.|TRBV11-3
CASSSGTGGYYEQYF
>.|TRBV19
CASSIEGISSSYEQYF
>few|TRBV5-1
CASSLAGREETQYF
>.|TRBV4-2
CASSQLPTEDGNTIYF